The rows below give T cell receptor beta chains drawn from one sample of a study of OX40 agonist ivuxolimab in advanced cancers. Sequencing was performed with immunoSEQ multiplex PCR; in TCRdb, only in-frame clones are kept and a portion is missing. The sample lists around 14,000 clones, just under 90% occurring once. Sequencing was performed on CD4+ or CD8+ T cells sorted from blood, taken in a trial of the OX40 agonist ivuxolimab. These receptors all come from an adult with an advanced solid tumor such as melanoma, head and neck, liver or kidney cancer. Each CDR3 is given with its conserved first and last residue. Clone sizes are given selectively: once, few, many, or a class where the clone is expanded.

. TRBV7-6 CASSSRDTLTGELFF
. TRBV27 CASGGPYTDTQYF
few TRBV4-3 CASSQGGGSPLHF
. TRBV7-2 CASSLSPYRTTGELFF
. TRBV20-1 CSALYENEQFF
medium-sized TRBV19 CATSDRGNSPLHF
. TRBV5-1 CASSYTGDRDYGYTF
. TRBV27 CASSFRDRPYEQYF
once TRBV28 CASRGASGQVYYGYTF
once TRBV5-1 CASSYREGSYEQYF
. TRBV7-8 CASSLGGGWQPQHF
. TRBV5-1 CASSLEGTGELFF
. TRBV7-6 CASSPVGQGLDEQYF
. TRBV5-1 CASSPRAGAYEQYF
. TRBV2 CASSDFREQYF
once TRBV5-1 CASSLARVSKETQYF
. TRBV27 CASSLSQGLGINEQFF
. TRBV6-6 CASSFGQGQGNTIYF
. TRBV18 CASSLSGTVNTEAFF
. TRBV9 CASSVVGGGSPLHF
. TRBV4-1 CASSPWQGSGHQPQHF
few TRBV9 CASSVGWGSYEQYF
. TRBV7-9 CASSLNKGYTF
. TRBV18 CASSPNGQGGNQPQHF
few TRBV7-3 CASSYSGAGDTQYF
. TRBV2 CASSGDGAQETQYF
. TRBV29-1 CSVGGNGNTIYF
. TRBV9 CASSVVPSPGQGEAEAFF
. TRBV28 CASSTIGQTNQPQHF
. TRBV4-2 CASSQTEGLARDEQFF
. TRBV18 CASSLGTAGEAFF
. TRBV7-2 CASSLGEGYYGYTF
few TRBV19 CASSTPGRAWQPQHF
. TRBV6-5 CASRPWENYNEQFF
. TRBV9 CASSHGADTQYF
. TRBV21-1 CASSAKRGTVLPSSYNEQFF
. TRBV7-8 CASSLGGFF
. TRBV18 CASSPNSVGRVTGANVLTF
. TRBV5-1 CASSLGVSGLAVNEQFF
. TRBV4-1 CASSLGGDQPQHF
once TRBV4-1 CASSQAGAVGYGYTF
few TRBV10-2 CASSGGNQPQHF
. TRBV30 CAWSANTGNYGYTF
. TRBV6-5 CASSPSYVGDTEAFF
. TRBV5-1 CASSFLAGGSSTDTQYF
. TRBV7-2 CASSSLLGRNSPLHF